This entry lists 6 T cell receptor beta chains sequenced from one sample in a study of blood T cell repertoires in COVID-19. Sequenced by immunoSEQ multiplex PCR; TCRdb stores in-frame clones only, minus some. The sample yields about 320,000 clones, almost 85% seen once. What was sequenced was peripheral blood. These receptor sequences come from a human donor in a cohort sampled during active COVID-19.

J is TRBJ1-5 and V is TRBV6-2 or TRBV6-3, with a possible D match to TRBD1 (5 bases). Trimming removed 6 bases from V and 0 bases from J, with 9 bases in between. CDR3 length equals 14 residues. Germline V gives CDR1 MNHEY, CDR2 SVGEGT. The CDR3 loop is CASSDSYSNQPQHF. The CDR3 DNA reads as TGTGCCAGCAGCGACAGTTATAGCAATCAGCCCCAGCATTTT.

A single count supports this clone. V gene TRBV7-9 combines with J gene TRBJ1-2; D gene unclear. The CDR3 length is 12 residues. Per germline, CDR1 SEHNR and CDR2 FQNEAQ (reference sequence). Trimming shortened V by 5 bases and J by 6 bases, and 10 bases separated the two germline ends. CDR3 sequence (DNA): TGTGCCAGCAGCCCCCGACAAGATGGCTACACCTTC. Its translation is CASSPRQDGYTF.

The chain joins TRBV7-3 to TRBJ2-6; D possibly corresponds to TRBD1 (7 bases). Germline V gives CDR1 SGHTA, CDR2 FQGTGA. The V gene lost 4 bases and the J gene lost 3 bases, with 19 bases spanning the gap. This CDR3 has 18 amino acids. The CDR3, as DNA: TGTGCCAGCAGCTATAGTCGACAGGGAGGTCGTGGGGCCAACGTCCTGACTTTC. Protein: CASSYSRQGGRGANVLTF.

The CDR3 DNA is TGTGCCAGCGCCCGGGGGGGCCTCCTGGGCGGGGAGCTGTTTTTT. Encoded protein: CASARGGLLGGELFF. The chain combines TRBV7-3 with TRBJ2-2, with 8 nucleotides matching TRBD2. The CDR3 length is 15 residues. With V trimmed by 8 bases and J by 7 bases, 12 bases remained unmatched. Per germline, CDR1 SGHTA and CDR2 FQGTGA. Full variable domain (remainder filled in from reference TRBV7-3 and TRBJ2-2): GAGVSQTPSNKVTEKGKYVELRCDPISGHTALYWYRQSLGQGPEFLIYFQGTGAADDSGLPNDRFFAVRPEGSVSTLKIQRTERGDSAVYLCASARGGLLGGELFFGEGSRLTVL.

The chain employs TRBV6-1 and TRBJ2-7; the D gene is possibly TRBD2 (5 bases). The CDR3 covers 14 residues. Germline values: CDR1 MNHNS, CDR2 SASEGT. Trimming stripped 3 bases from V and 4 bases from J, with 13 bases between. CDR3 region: CASSDGKKWYEQYF. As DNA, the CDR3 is TGTGCCAGCAGTGACGGGAAAAAGTGGTACGAGCAGTACTTC.

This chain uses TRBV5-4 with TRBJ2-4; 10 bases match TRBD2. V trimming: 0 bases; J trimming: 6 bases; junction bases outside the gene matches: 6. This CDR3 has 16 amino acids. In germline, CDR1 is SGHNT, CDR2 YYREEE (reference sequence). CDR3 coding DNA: TGTGCCAGCAGCTTGGGTACTAGCGGGGAGCTAAACATTCAGTACTTC. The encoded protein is CASSLGTSGELNIQYF. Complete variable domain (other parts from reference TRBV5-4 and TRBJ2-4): ETGVTQSPTHLIKTRGQQVTLRCSSQSGHNTVSWYQQALGQGPQFIFQYYREEENGRGNFPPRFSGLQFPNYSSELNVNALELDDSALYLCASSLGTSGELNIQYFGAGTRLSVL.